These 31 T cell receptor beta chains were sequenced from one sample in a study of post-analysis software for immune sequencing data. Study-level findings and limits: Among five TRBV segments more frequent in patients than controls were TRBV5-6, TRBV5-1 and TRBV20-1.

Prepared TCR beta cDNA libraries contained unique molecular identifiers. MiXCR, applied by TCRdb to the PCR reads, yields one record per CDR3 protein. The sample includes roughly 730,000 distinct CDR3 sequences, around 27% of them seen just once. These TCRs' antigens remain unknown. Sequencing used blood. These receptors originate from a girl aged 5-17 years with multiple sclerosis.

DNA for the CDR3: TGTGCCAGCAGTTTTGGGGGGGCAGGCACTGAAGCTTTCTTT. Amino acids: CASSFGGAGTEAFF. V gene TRBV27 combines with J gene TRBJ1-1; perhaps TRBD1 as D (6 bases). CDR3 length: 14 residues. The V gene lost 3 bases and the J gene lost 4 bases, with 12 bases spanning the gap. Germline V gene data show CDR1 as MNHEY and CDR2 as SMNVEV (reference sequence).

The chain has TRBV12-3 or TRBV12-4 and TRBJ1-5; no reliable D call. Trimming took off 5 bases at V and 4 bases at J, with 18 bases between the two ends. The CDR3 covers 16 residues. The CDR3, as DNA: TGTGCCAGCAGTCTCCTTTTGGGGTCTCTTAATCAGCCCCAGCATTTT. Amino acid sequence: CASSLLLGSLNQPQHF.

This clonotype was detected once. This rearrangement joins TRBV20-1 to TRBJ2-3; 9 bases line up with TRBD2. The CDR3 has 13 residues. In germline, CDR1 is DFQATT, CDR2 SNEGSKA (reference sequence). CDR3 amino acids: CSVKRGGTDTQYF. DNA for the CDR3: TGCAGCGTAAAGCGGGGGGGCACAGATACGCAGTATTTT.

The chain recombines TRBV20-1 with TRBJ1-3; 8 nucleotides align to TRBD1. Trimming took 6 bases from V and 0 from J; bases not matched to a gene: 4. The germline gives CDR1 DFQATT, CDR2 SNEGSKA (reference sequence). The CDR3 contains 14 residues. Here the CDR3 DNA reads TGCAGTGCGAGACAGGGGAGCTCTGGAAACACCATATATTTT. Encoded protein: CSARQGSSGNTIYF.

V is TRBV20-1 and J is TRBJ2-5, with 8 bases matching TRBD1. The DNA matches TRBJ2-7 better at its end, which makes the J call doubtful. Germline values: CDR1 DFQATT, CDR2 SNEGSKA (reference sequence). This CDR3 has 14 amino acids. This CDR3 is CSAERTGRPYEQYF. The CDR3 DNA reads TGCAGTGCGGAGAGGACAGGGAGGCCCTACGAGCAGTACTTC.

This clonotype has at least ten counts. The chain is built from TRBV20-1 and TRBJ2-7; D gene ambiguous. In germline, CDR1 is DFQATT, CDR2 SNEGSKA (reference sequence). This CDR3 is 13 amino acids long. V lost 3 bases and J 3 bases, leaving 12 bases between the germline ends. CDR3 DNA: TGCAGTGCTAGTTTCGCGCGGAACTACGAGCAGTACTTC. Translation: CSASFARNYEQYF.

A few counts support this clonotype. The chain links TRBV3-1 to TRBJ2-7, with unresolved D. The germline V gene encodes CDR1 LGHDT and CDR2 YNNKEL (reference sequence). The CDR3 runs 13 residues. The V end was cut by 4 bases, the J end by 7 bases, with 14 bases between. The CDR3 coding sequence is TGTGCCAGCAGCCTAAAGTACGGTACGGAGCAGTACTTC. It encodes CASSLKYGTEQYF.

V and J are TRBV27 and TRBJ2-7; D gene unclear. The germline gives CDR1 MNHEY, CDR2 SMNVEV (reference sequence). V lost 4 bases to trimming and J lost 10 bases, with 20 bases between them. CDR3 length equals 14 residues. The DNA for the CDR3 is TGTGCCAGCAGTTCCCGGTACTCCTCGCAGGCCCAGTACTTC. This encodes CASSSRYSSQAQYF.

V usage is TRBV6-2 or TRBV6-3 and J usage is TRBJ2-1; TRBD2 aligns across 15 bases. Germline CDR1 is MNHEY and CDR2 is SVGEGT. The CDR3 is 17 residues long. J lost 8 bases, V lost 7 bases, and 12 bases had no gene match. CDR3 DNA sequence: TGTGCCAGCACACAGTGGACTAGCGGGAGGGTCAAGGATGAGCAGTTCTTC. Encoded protein: CASTQWTSGRVKDEQFF.

V and J are TRBV20-1 and TRBJ2-1, with TRBD2 matching 11 bases. CDR1 and CDR2 from the germline V gene are DFQATT and SNEGSKA (reference sequence). This CDR3 contains 16 residues. Trimming cost V 1 base and J 4 bases; bases outside gene matches: 6. CDR3 nucleotide sequence: TGCAGTGCTAGAGTTCCTAGCGGGAGGAGGTACAATGAGCAGTTCTTC. It encodes CSARVPSGRRYNEQFF.

This chain links TRBV3-1 with TRBJ2-1; 10 bases fit TRBD2. V dropped 4 bases and J dropped 6; count of bases not matched to a gene: 6. The CDR3 length is 15 residues. Germline V CDR1 and CDR2: LGHDT, YNNKEL (reference sequence). DNA of the CDR3: TGTGCCAGCAGCCGCTCGGTAGCGGGAGGCAATGAGCAGTTCTTC. This codes for CASSRSVAGGNEQFF.

This clonotype came up a few times. This chain links TRBV11-2 with TRBJ2-1; 10 bases are shared with TRBD2. The V gene's germline CDR1 is SGHAT and CDR2 FQNNGV. After removal of 7 bases from V and 3 bases from J, the junction contained 6 bases not matched to a gene. The length of the CDR3 is 15 residues. This CDR3 reads CASTGLADRYNEQFF. DNA for the CDR3: TGTGCCAGCACCGGACTAGCGGACCGCTACAATGAGCAGTTCTTC.

The gene calls are TRBV7-9 and TRBJ2-7, with 14 nucleotides matching TRBD2. Per the germline V gene, CDR1 is SEHNR and CDR2 is FQNEAQ (reference sequence). This CDR3 has 20 residues. Trimming removed 4 bases from V and 5 bases from J; junction bases left unmatched: 19. The CDR3 spells CASSSPTSGRASWFSDEQYF. CDR3 DNA sequence: TGTGCCAGCAGCTCGCCGACTAGCGGGAGGGCCTCGTGGTTCAGCGACGAGCAGTACTTC.

The rearrangement links TRBV10-2 to TRBJ2-1, with 9 bases aligning to TRBD1. The tail of the sequence fits TRBJ2-7 better, so the J call may be wrong. Germline values: CDR1 WSHSY, CDR2 SAAADI. CDR3 length: 16 amino acids. As DNA, the CDR3 is TGCGCCAGCAGTGCGTCCGGGACAGGGATCCTCAATGAGCAGTACTTC. Encoded protein: CASSASGTGILNEQYF.

This clonotype appeared a few times. The chain links TRBV5-1 to TRBJ1-2; 7 bases align to TRBD1. The CDR3 is 13 amino acids. V shed 4 bases and J 6 bases; nucleotides not matched to a gene: 6. Germline V gene data show CDR1 as SGHRS and CDR2 as YFSETQ. CDR3 in amino acids: CASSGRGTDGYTF. Here the CDR3 DNA reads TGCGCCAGCAGCGGAAGAGGGACAGATGGCTACACCTTC.

The rearrangement joins TRBV24-1 to TRBJ2-5; D unclear. V lost 2 bases to trimming and J lost 11 bases, with 11 bases between them. The V gene's germline CDR1 is KGHDR and CDR2 SFDVKD. The CDR3 contains 12 residues. CDR3 amino acids: CATSDSGPKQYF. CDR3 in DNA: TGTGCCACCAGTGATTCCGGCCCGAAGCAGTACTTC.

A remark on this clonotype: Germline and junction disagree at one end, which may indicate a read error. The chain links TRBV6-6 to TRBJ1-4; D possibly corresponds to TRBD1 (6 bases). CDR1 is MNHNY, CDR2 SVGAGI, per germline (reference sequence). CDR3 length: 14 amino acids. For the CDR3, the DNA is TGTGCCGGCAGTTTCGGACAGAATAATGAAAAACTGTTTTTT. It is translated as CAGSFGQNNEKLFF.

In its sample, this clonotype was seen a few times. The chain employs TRBV20-1 and TRBJ2-7; D not certain. Per germline, CDR1 DFQATT and CDR2 SNEGSKA (reference sequence). Trimming pared 3 bases from V and 6 bases from J, leaving 18 bases between. This CDR3 has 14 residues. The CDR3 DNA is TGCAGTGCTAGCCCGCCGGCGAGGTTTTTCGAGCAGTACTTC. Translation gives CSASPPARFFEQYF.

The chain links TRBV4-1 to TRBJ2-1, with D perhaps TRBD1 or TRBD2 (5 bases each). The V gene's germline CDR1 is MGHRA and CDR2 YSYEKL. Trimming took off 1 base at V and 0 bases at J, with 10 bases between the two ends. The CDR3 runs 16 residues. This chain's CDR3 is CASSQGLGVSYNEQFF. The CDR3 DNA is TGCGCCAGCAGCCAAGGACTGGGGGTCTCCTACAATGAGCAGTTCTTC.

The chain combines TRBV11-2 with TRBJ1-5; TRBD1 might be the D (5 bases). The CDR3 extends over 13 amino acids. CDR1 is SGHAT and CDR2 is FQNNGV in the germline V gene. V lost 2 bases, J lost 4 bases, and 6 bases lay in between. The CDR3 is CASSLPGNQPQHF. In DNA, the CDR3 is TGTGCCAGCAGCTTACCAGGGAATCAGCCCCAGCATTTT.

V and J are TRBV5-1 and TRBJ2-2, with 9 bases identical to TRBD2. CDR3 size: 15 residues. With V trimmed by 4 bases and J by 6 bases, 7 bases remained unmatched. Germline-derived CDR1 and CDR2 are SGHRS and YFSETQ. The CDR3 nucleotides are TGCGCCAGCAGCAATAGCGGGAGTAGTTCCGGGGAGCTGTTTTTT. Protein: CASSNSGSSSGELFF. Using reference TRBV5-1 and TRBJ2-2 for the parts outside the CDR3, the full variable domain is KAGVTQTPRYLIKTRGQQVTLSCSPISGHRSVSWYQQTPGQGLQFLFEYFSETQRNKGNFPGRFSGRQFSNSRSEMNVSTLELGDSALYLCASSNSGSSSGELFFGEGSRLTVL.

J is TRBJ1-6 and V is TRBV20-1, with 8 bases lining up with TRBD1. The V and J ends lost 0 bases and 9 bases, in that order; junction bases with no gene match: 1. The CDR3 loop spans 13 amino acids. The germline CDR1 and CDR2 sequences are DFQATT and SNEGSKA (reference sequence). The CDR3 DNA is TGCAGTGCTAGAGAACAGGGGGGTTCACCCCTCCACTTT. Protein product: CSAREQGGSPLHF.

This chain joins TRBV7-9 and TRBJ2-7; D may be TRBD2 (5 bases). The CDR3 runs to 12 residues. Trimming removed 11 bases from V and 7 bases from J, with 18 bases in between. Per the germline V gene, CDR1 is SEHNR and CDR2 is FQNEAQ (reference sequence). The CDR3 DNA is TGTGCCCCCGCGAGGGTCGACAATGAGCAGTACTTC. It yields the protein CAPARVDNEQYF.

As for this clonotype: Its ends do not fully match the called genes, so a read error is possible. This chain uses TRBV29-1 with TRBJ1-2; 10 positions match TRBD1. The CDR3 runs 13 residues. The germline gives CDR1 SQVTM, CDR2 ANQGSEA. The CDR3 DNA sequence: TGCAGTGCCAGACAGGGGGCCAACTATGGCCACACCTTC. Protein sequence: CSARQGANYGHTF.

The genes are TRBV4-1 and TRBJ2-7; TRBD1 is a possible D gene (5 bases). The CDR3 is 15 residues long. V lost 1 base and J 2 bases, leaving 12 bases between the germline ends. Per germline, CDR1 MGHRA and CDR2 YSYEKL. The CDR3 sequence: CASSQVGQGPYEQYF. The CDR3 DNA follows: TGCGCCAGCAGCCAAGTCGGGCAGGGCCCCTACGAGCAGTACTTC.

In its sample, this clonotype was seen a few times. The chain employs TRBV25-1 and TRBJ2-1, with unresolved D. Between the trimmed V and J ends, which lost 7 bases and 6 bases, there was a span of 10 bases. CDR3 length: 12 residues. The germline V gene encodes CDR1 MGHDK and CDR2 SYGVNS. The CDR3 reads CASTVGSNEQFF. The CDR3 DNA sequence: TGTGCCAGCACCGTCGGCAGCAATGAGCAGTTCTTC.

The gene calls are TRBV3-1 and TRBJ1-6; 9 bases agree with TRBD1. Germline lookup yields CDR1 LGHDT and CDR2 YNNKEL (reference sequence). The CDR3 runs 16 residues. Trimming removed 5 bases from V and 10 bases from J; junction bases left unmatched: 12. CDR3 region: CASSSSGQGGQSPLHF. The CDR3 DNA reads TGTGCCAGCAGCTCCTCGGGACAGGGAGGACAATCACCCCTCCACTTT.

About this clonotype: Here the CDR3 omits its conserved ending phenylalanine or tryptophan, so a read error is the likely source. This chain links TRBV15 with TRBJ2-1; no clear D. The CDR3 extends over 13 amino acids. Germline loops: CDR1 LNHNV, CDR2 YYDKDF (reference sequence). With 2 bases removed from V and 12 bases from J, the gap between germline ends came to 14 bases. The chain's CDR3 is CATSRQQQVRQFC. The DNA for the CDR3 is TGTGCCACCAGCAGACAACAGCAAGTTCGGCAGTTCTGC.

This clonotype was detected only a few times. The chain joins TRBV5-1 to TRBJ2-1; 13 nucleotides align to TRBD2. The CDR3 contains 20 residues. With V trimmed by 4 bases and J by 8 bases, 21 bases remained unmatched. Germline CDR1 is SGHRS and CDR2 is YFSETQ. The CDR3 sequence is CASSPPNPLAGGPEGHEQFF. In nucleotides, the CDR3 is TGCGCCAGCAGCCCCCCTAACCCACTAGCGGGAGGGCCGGAAGGACATGAGCAGTTCTTC.

The CDR3 here is CASSSRDEKLFF. The CDR3 DNA is TGTGCCAGCAGTTCAAGGGATGAAAAACTGTTTTTT. This chain uses TRBV12-3 or TRBV12-4 with TRBJ1-4; D is undetermined. The CDR3 totals 12 residues. The V and J ends lost 4 bases and 6 bases respectively, with 6 bases between them.

V gene TRBV7-9 combines with J gene TRBJ2-1, with D uncertain. Trimming took 5 bases from V and 3 from J, leaving 11 bases between them. This CDR3 comprises 14 residues. Germline loops: CDR1 SEHNR, CDR2 FQNEAQ (reference sequence). The CDR3 spells CASSRTTGYNEQFF. The CDR3 DNA reads TGTGCCAGCAGCCGAACTACTGGCTACAATGAGCAGTTCTTC.